The 22 T cell receptor beta chains below come from one sample, sequenced in a study of blood T cells in healthy people across ages. With a J-beta primer mix and a sample-barcoded 5' primer, a second PCR ran about 6 to 11 cycles. TCRdb fed the 5' RACE reads into MiXCR, producing one record per CDR3 protein. In the table there are 1.5 million to 2 million distinct CDR3 sequences, 28% of which are singletons. What was sequenced was blood. These receptors were obtained from a woman in her 30s in good health.

About this clonotype: An end of the junction does not agree with germline; a read error may underlie this. The rearrangement joins TRBV12-3 or TRBV12-4 to TRBJ2-5; D gene uncertain. This CDR3 spans 13 amino acids. The CDR3 bases are TGTGCCAGCAGTTTAGGAGACCAAGAGACCCGGTACTTC. It yields the protein CASSLGDQETRYF.

The chain uses TRBV13 and TRBJ2-5; maybe TRBD2 (6 bases). Trimming left V 3 bases short and J 1 base short, with 15 bases between. CDR3 length: 16 residues. Germline lookup yields CDR1 PRHDT and CDR2 FYEKMQ (reference sequence). CDR3 amino acids: CASSFEAGRLQETQYF. The DNA for the CDR3 is TGTGCCAGCAGCTTTGAGGCGGGACGTCTCCAAGAGACCCAGTACTTC.

V is TRBV7-9 and J is TRBJ2-5; 10 bases fit TRBD2. The DNA matches TRBJ2-7 better at its end, which makes the J call doubtful. The CDR3 loop spans 15 amino acids. Germline V gives CDR1 SEHNR, CDR2 FQNEAQ (reference sequence). The CDR3 is CANSSLAGVDCEQYF. CDR3 nucleotide sequence: TGTGCCAACAGTTCCCTAGCGGGAGTCGATTGCGAGCAGTACTTC.

This clonotype was detected only a few times. V usage is TRBV5-5 and J usage is TRBJ1-1, with a possible D match to TRBD1 (5 bases). Trimming pared 0 bases from V and 0 bases from J, leaving 21 bases between. CDR1 SGHKS and CDR2 YYEKEE come from the germline V gene (reference sequence). The CDR3 extends over 19 amino acids. The CDR3 bases are TGTGCCAGCAGCTTGGGGTCGGCGGGACGGCGAACCGTGAACACTGAAGCTTTCTTT. This sequence encodes CASSLGSAGRRTVNTEAFF. Together with reference TRBV5-5 and TRBJ1-1, the CDR3 gives the full variable domain: DAGVTQSPTHLIKTRGQQVTLRCSPISGHKSVSWYQQVLGQGPQFIFQYYEKEERGRGNFPDRFSARQFPNYSSELNVNALLLGDSALYLCASSLGSAGRRTVNTEAFFGQGTRLTVV.

This rearrangement joins TRBV6-6 to TRBJ2-7; 7 bases fit TRBD1. Germline lookup yields CDR1 MNHNY and CDR2 SVGAGI (reference sequence). With 6 bases clipped from V and 1 base from J, the junction kept 12 bases outside the gene matches. The CDR3 contains 16 residues. CDR3 bases: TGTGCCAGCAGGCAAGGGGGCCCAGCAAAATCCTACGAGCAGTACTTC. It yields the protein CASRQGGPAKSYEQYF.

The genes are TRBV6-2 or TRBV6-3 and TRBJ2-3; no firm D call. The CDR3 has 13 amino acids. V was trimmed by 5 bases and J by 6 bases, leaving 12 bases between them. Germline CDR1 MNHEY, CDR2 SVGEGT. CDR3 nucleotide sequence: TGTGCCAGCAGTCAAGGACCGGGTGATACGCAGTATTTT. Its protein product is CASSQGPGDTQYF.

This sequence joins TRBV6-2 or TRBV6-3 and TRBJ2-1; no definite D call. The germline V gene encodes CDR1 MNHEY and CDR2 SVGEGT. The CDR3 runs 11 residues. V was trimmed by 0 bases and J by 15 bases, leaving 9 bases between them. CDR3 coding DNA: TGTGCCAGCAGTTACTCGGGTGGCCGGTTCTTC. It translates to CASSYSGGRFF.

This clonotype was counted at least ten times. The genes are TRBV4-3 and TRBJ2-7; D is unresolved. Trimming left V 1 base short and J 0 bases short, with 10 bases between. This CDR3 is 15 amino acids long. Germline V gives CDR1 LGHNA, CDR2 YSLEER. The CDR3 loop is CASSQAERTSYEQYF. The CDR3 DNA follows: TGCGCCAGCAGCCAAGCCGAACGAACCTCCTACGAGCAGTACTTC.

With regard to this clonotype: This may stem from a read error, because a much larger clone lies one nucleotide away. This sequence joins TRBV27 and TRBJ1-1; 8 positions agree with TRBD1. Germline-derived CDR1 and CDR2 are MNHEY and SMNVEV (reference sequence). There are 14 residues in the CDR3. J lost 1 base, V lost 6 bases, and 4 bases had no gene match. As DNA, the CDR3 is TGTGCCAGCAGGACCGGGACAGGGAACACTGAAGCTTTCTTT. This sequence encodes CASRTGTGNTEAFF.

This clonotype showed up many times. The V gene is TRBV7-8, the J gene TRBJ2-7; TRBD2 matches at 7 bases. The CDR3 is made up of 15 amino acids. Germline CDR1 SGHVS, CDR2 FQNEAQ. The ends lost 7 bases at V and 6 bases at J; junction bases unmatched: 15. CDR3 sequence (DNA): TGTGCCAGCACCCCCGGGGGGAGCGGGCGGTCCGAGCAGTACTTC. This gives the protein CASTPGGSGRSEQYF.

This clonotype was counted a few times. The chain carries TRBV5-1 and TRBJ2-1; 9 bases line up with TRBD2. The CDR3 covers 15 residues. Germline V gene lookup returns CDR1 SGHRS and CDR2 YFSETQ. With 7 bases clipped from V and 1 base from J, the junction kept 6 bases outside the gene matches. The DNA of the CDR3 is TGCGCCAGCGGAAGTACTAGCGGGTCCTACAATGAGCAGTTCTTC. Encoded protein: CASGSTSGSYNEQFF.

The sample holds many counts of this clonotype. V gene TRBV6-6 combines with J gene TRBJ2-1; 9 bases align to TRBD1. The junction had 1 base not matched to a gene; V was cut back by 6 bases and J by 7 bases. This CDR3 has 12 residues. Germline CDR1 and CDR2: MNHNY and SVGAGI (reference sequence). The CDR3 protein is CASRGTGNEQFF. The CDR3 bases are TGTGCCAGCAGGGGGACAGGGAATGAGCAGTTCTTC.

This clonotype showed up many times. The J gene is TRBJ2-1, the V gene TRBV20-1, with a tentative D call TRBD2 (5 bases). The length of the CDR3 is 12 residues. The V end lost 3 bases, the J end lost 10 bases, and 13 bases lay between the germline ends. CDR1 and CDR2 (germline): DFQATT, SNEGSKA (reference sequence). DNA of the CDR3: TGCAGTGCTAGCGGGATTGTATGGGAGCAGTTCTTC. This gives the protein CSASGIVWEQFF.

This clonotype was detected only once. Written as DNA, the CDR3 is TGTGCCAGCAGTTTAAGGGGGCAAGGTGAAGCTTTCTTT. Protein product: CASSLRGQGEAFF. This chain joins TRBV27 and TRBJ1-1; TRBD1 aligns across 7 bases. This CDR3 is built from 13 residues. V shed 2 bases, J shed 7 bases, and the junction held 4 bases outside the gene matches. Germline assignment: CDR1 MNHEY and CDR2 SMNVEV (reference sequence).

The CDR3 protein is CASSFASGGYEQYF. In DNA form, the CDR3 reads TGTGCCAGCAGCTTCGCTAGCGGAGGTTATGAGCAGTACTTC. The chain combines TRBV7-2 with TRBJ2-7; 7 bases agree with TRBD2. With V trimmed by 3 bases and J by 7 bases, 9 bases remained unmatched. This CDR3 region has 14 residues. CDR1 SGHTA and CDR2 FQGNSA come from the germline V gene. The variable domain in full, with the rest retrieved from reference TRBV7-2 and TRBJ2-7, is GAGVSQSPSNKVTEKGKDVELRCDPISGHTALYWYRQSLGQGLEFLIYFQGNSAPDKSGLPSDRFSAERTGGSVSTLTIQRTQQEDSAVYLCASSFASGGYEQYFGPGTRLTVT.

This clonotype occurred a few times. V and J are TRBV7-9 and TRBJ1-1; perhaps TRBD1 as D (5 bases). Trimming shortened V by 0 bases and J by 1 base, and 9 bases separated the two germline ends. This CDR3 has 15 amino acids. Germline assignment: CDR1 SEHNR and CDR2 FQNEAQ (reference sequence). This CDR3 is CASSLAGHPNTEAFF. Written as DNA, the CDR3 is TGTGCCAGCAGCTTAGCGGGGCATCCGAACACTGAAGCTTTCTTT.

This clonotype was counted between two and nine times. The chain links TRBV5-5 to TRBJ1-3; D remains ambiguous. CDR3 size: 18 residues. The ends were cut back, 4 bases at V and 0 bases at J, with 20 bases in the middle. CDR1 and CDR2 (germline): SGHKS, YYEKEE (reference sequence). The CDR3, as DNA: TGTGCCAGCAGCCTCGCCGGTGGCACGTCTCTCTCTGGAAACACCATATATTTT. It encodes CASSLAGGTSLSGNTIYF.

Ten or more counts support this clonotype. This chain connects TRBV7-2 to TRBJ2-7, with D possibly called TRBD1 or TRBD2 (6 bases each). Trimming removed 8 bases from V and 2 bases from J, with 13 bases in between. Germline V gene sequence: CDR1 SGHTA, CDR2 FQGNSA. The CDR3 is made up of 13 amino acids. The CDR3 protein is CASGSGAPYEQYF. The DNA for the CDR3 is TGTGCCAGCGGATCGGGGGCGCCCTACGAGCAGTACTTC.

The CDR3 nucleotides read TGTGCCAGCAGTTTAAACACCTACACCGGGGAGCTGTTTTTT. Protein: CASSLNTYTGELFF. The rearrangement joins TRBV28 to TRBJ2-2, with no clear D. The CDR3 covers 14 residues. V was trimmed by 2 bases and J by 3 bases, leaving 7 bases between them. Germline V CDR1 and CDR2: MDHEN, SYDVKM.

The chain couples TRBV6-5 to TRBJ2-7; D perhaps matches TRBD1 (6 bases). This CDR3 has 15 amino acids. Germline CDR1 reads MNHEY; CDR2 reads SVGAGI. The V and J ends lost 6 bases and 6 bases respectively, with 21 bases between them. This CDR3 reads CASRSLDSLSREQYF. The CDR3 bases are TGTGCCAGCAGGTCCTTGGACAGTCTCAGCCGCGAGCAGTACTTC.

The chain uses TRBV3-1 and TRBJ2-3, with D possibly being TRBD1 (5 bases). The CDR3 spans 14 residues. V lost 3 bases to trimming and J lost 4 bases, with 11 bases between them. Germline CDR1 reads LGHDT; CDR2 reads YNNKEL (reference sequence). This CDR3 reads CASSHGRGADTQYF. CDR3 coding DNA: TGTGCCAGCAGCCACGGTAGGGGCGCAGATACGCAGTATTTT.

This clonotype appeared a few times. J is TRBJ2-7 and V is TRBV18; D is uncertain. The CDR3 loop spans 12 amino acids. The germline CDR1 and CDR2 sequences are KGHSH and LQKENI. V gave up 5 bases and J gave up 2 bases, with 7 bases separating them. The CDR3 spells CASSMIPYEQYF. CDR3 coding DNA: TGTGCCAGCTCAATGATCCCCTACGAGCAGTACTTC.